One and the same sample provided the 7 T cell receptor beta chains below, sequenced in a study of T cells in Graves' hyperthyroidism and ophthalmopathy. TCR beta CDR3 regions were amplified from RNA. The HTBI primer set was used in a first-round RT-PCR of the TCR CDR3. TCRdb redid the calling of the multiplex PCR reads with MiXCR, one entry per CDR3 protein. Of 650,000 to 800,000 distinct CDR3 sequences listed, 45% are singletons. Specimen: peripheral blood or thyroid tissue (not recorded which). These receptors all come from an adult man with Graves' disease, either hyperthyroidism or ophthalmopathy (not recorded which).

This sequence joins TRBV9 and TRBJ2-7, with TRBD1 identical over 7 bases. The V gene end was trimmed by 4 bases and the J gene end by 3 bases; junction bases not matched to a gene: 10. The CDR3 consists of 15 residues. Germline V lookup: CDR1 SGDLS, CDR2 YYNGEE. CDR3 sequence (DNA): TGTGCCAGCAGCCCTCGACCTGACAGGGACTACGAGCAGTACTTC. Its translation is CASSPRPDRDYEQYF.

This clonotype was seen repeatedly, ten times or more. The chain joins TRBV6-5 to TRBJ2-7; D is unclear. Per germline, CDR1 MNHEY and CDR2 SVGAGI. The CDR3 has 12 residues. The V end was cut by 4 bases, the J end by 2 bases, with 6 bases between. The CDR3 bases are TGTGCCAGCAGTTCGTCGGCCTACGAGCAGTACTTC. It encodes CASSSSAYEQYF.

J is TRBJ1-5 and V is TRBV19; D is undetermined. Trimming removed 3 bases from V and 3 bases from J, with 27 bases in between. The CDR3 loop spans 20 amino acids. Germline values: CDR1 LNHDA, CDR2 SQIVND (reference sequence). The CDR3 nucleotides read TGTGCCAGTAGTATTGTCAAACAATCCGCCCAGCGTGCCACCAATCAGCCCCAGCATTTT. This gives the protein CASSIVKQSAQRATNQPQHF.

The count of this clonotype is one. The CDR3 nucleotides are TGCGCCAGCAGCTTGGTGACAGGGATCGACGAGCAGTACTTC. Amino acid sequence: CASSLVTGIDEQYF. This chain links TRBV5-1 with TRBJ2-7, with 7 bases matching TRBD1. From germline, CDR1 is SGHRS and CDR2 YFSETQ. This CDR3 is 14 amino acids long. J lost 5 bases, V lost 0 bases, and 5 bases had no gene match.

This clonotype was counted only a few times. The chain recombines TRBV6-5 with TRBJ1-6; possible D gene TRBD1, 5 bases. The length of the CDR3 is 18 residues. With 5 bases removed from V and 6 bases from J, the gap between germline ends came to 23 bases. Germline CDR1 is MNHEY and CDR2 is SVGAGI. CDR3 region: CASSRAFHRNGVNSPLHF. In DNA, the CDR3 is TGTGCCAGCAGTCGGGCTTTTCACAGGAACGGGGTTAATTCACCCCTCCACTTT.

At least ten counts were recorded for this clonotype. CDR3 in amino acids: CASATIPGQGNQPQHF. The CDR3 region has the DNA TGTGCCAGCGCTACTATCCCGGGACAGGGCAATCAGCCCCAGCATTTT. V is TRBV2 and J is TRBJ1-5; 8 bases match TRBD1. The CDR3 sequence is 16 residues long. Germline V gene sequence: CDR1 SNHLY, CDR2 FYNNEI. The J segment lost 2 bases and the V segment lost 8 bases, leaving 11 bases of the junction unmatched.

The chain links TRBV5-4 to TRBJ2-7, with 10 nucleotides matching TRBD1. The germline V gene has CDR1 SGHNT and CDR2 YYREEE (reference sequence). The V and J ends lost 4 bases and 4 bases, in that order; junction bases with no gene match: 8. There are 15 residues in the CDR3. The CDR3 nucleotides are TGTGCCAGCAGCGGAGGGACAGGGGCCTCATACGAGCAGTACTTC. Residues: CASSGGTGASYEQYF. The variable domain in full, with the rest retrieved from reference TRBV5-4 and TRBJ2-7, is ETGVTQSPTHLIKTRGQQVTLRCSSQSGHNTVSWYQQALGQGPQFIFQYYREEENGRGNFPPRFSGLQFPNYSSELNVNALELDDSALYLCASSGGTGASYEQYFGPGTRLTVT.